The clone carrying this T cell receptor beta chain was seen a handful of times. Its antigen is not known. Donors were nominally healthy when sampled, though unrecorded immune exposures were likely. Vbeta (60) and Jbeta (13) primers were used in the PCR. The repertoire was sequenced with immunoSEQ multiplex PCR; TCRdb's copy has only in-frame clones and lacks some. The sample holds about 150,000 clones, 80% to 90% seen once. There are 12 residues in the CDR3. Trimming removed 5 bases from V and 1 base from J, with 5 bases in between. The germline V gene encodes CDR1 SEHNR and CDR2 FQNEAQ (reference sequence). This entry belongs to a study of cytomegalovirus exposure and HLA in healthy donors. Across the study: Earlier work reported 100 million or so unique TCR beta sequences from 180 million or so T cells.

Findings of the study overall: Association of a missense DCLRE1C variant with TCR beta V- and J-gene trimming was reported in a later analysis. Prediction of most subjects' HLA-A and HLA-B alleles by TCR beta sequences was reportedly accurate.

The clonotype originates from a man in his thirties or forties in good health and CMV-seropositive. The sequencing sample was made of PBMCs. This chain joins TRBV7-9 and TRBJ1-1; no definite D call. In nucleotides, the CDR3 is TGTGCCAGCAGCGCACAGAACACTGAAGCTTTCTTT. It codes for CASSAQNTEAFF.